A selection of T cell receptor beta chains follows, all from one sample in a study of PD-1 blockade in mismatch repair-deficient tumors. Generated by immunoSEQ multiplex PCR, the TCRdb table keeps only in-frame clones and is missing some. This sample has more than 40,000 clones, with about 85% found just once. Sequencing used peripheral blood, obtained about 20 weeks after starting pembrolizumab. The receptors were sampled from an adult with mismatch repair-deficient cancer. CDR3s include the opening cysteine and the closing phenylalanine or tryptophan. A D gene is named only where the DNA matches it firmly. Clone sizes are given selectively: once, few, many, or a class where the clone is expanded.

cdr3_nt: TGTGCCAGCAGATGGGAGAGGGGACGCGAAGCTTTCTTT
cdr3_aa: CASRWERGREAFF
v_call: TRBV5-4
j_call: TRBJ1-1
d_call: NA
clone_size: NA

cdr3_nt: TGTGCCAGCAGTTACCTAAATGCGGGCATTCAGTACTTC
cdr3_aa: CASSYLNAGIQYF
v_call: TRBV6-5
j_call: TRBJ2-4
d_call: NA
clone_size: NA

cdr3_nt: TGTGCCAGTAGTATTTCTAGCGGCGAGACCCAGTACTTC
cdr3_aa: CASSISSGETQYF
v_call: TRBV19
j_call: TRBJ2-5
d_call: TRBD2
clone_size: NA

cdr3_nt: TGTGCCAGCAGTGAATGGGGCTCCTACGAGCAGTACTTC
cdr3_aa: CASSEWGSYEQYF
v_call: TRBV6-5
j_call: TRBJ2-7
d_call: NA
clone_size: NA

cdr3_nt: TGTGCCAGCAGCGCCTGGACTAGCGGGACCGGGGAGCTGTTTTTT
cdr3_aa: CASSAWTSGTGELFF
v_call: TRBV9
j_call: TRBJ2-2
d_call: TRBD2
clone_size: NA

cdr3_nt: TGTGCCAGCAGTTTAATATGGCCCGGAGAGGATATCGTCAATGAGCAGTTCTTC
cdr3_aa: CASSLIWPGEDIVNEQFF
v_call: TRBV28
j_call: TRBJ2-1
d_call: NA
clone_size: once

cdr3_nt: TGCGCCAGCAGTGATCCGAACGGGGAGCTGTTTTTT
cdr3_aa: CASSDPNGELFF
v_call: TRBV10-1
j_call: TRBJ2-2
d_call: NA
clone_size: NA

cdr3_nt: TGTGCCAGCAGGGAACAGGGGACATGGAATCAGCCCCAGCATTTT
cdr3_aa: CASREQGTWNQPQHF
v_call: TRBV6-1
j_call: TRBJ1-5
d_call: TRBD1
clone_size: once

cdr3_nt: TGTGCCAGCACCGTTACGGGAGGGTATCAGCCCCAGCATTTT
cdr3_aa: CASTVTGGYQPQHF
v_call: TRBV25-1
j_call: TRBJ1-5
d_call: NA
clone_size: NA

cdr3_nt: TGTGCCAGCAGTAGACAGGGGAGGGGCTACACCTTC
cdr3_aa: CASSRQGRGYTF
v_call: TRBV6-5
j_call: TRBJ1-2
d_call: TRBD1
clone_size: NA

cdr3_nt: TGCGCCAGCTCGGGACAGGGTAATCAGCCCCAGCATTTT
cdr3_aa: CASSGQGNQPQHF
v_call: TRBV4-1
j_call: TRBJ1-5
d_call: TRBD1
clone_size: NA

cdr3_nt: TGCGCCAGCAGCTTGCAAGGAGGGCCGGGAGATACGCAGTATTTT
cdr3_aa: CASSLQGGPGDTQYF
v_call: TRBV5-1
j_call: TRBJ2-3
d_call: NA
clone_size: few

cdr3_nt: TGTGCCAGTAGTATTCGGGACAGGGGAGGGGGGACTGAAGCTTTCTTT
cdr3_aa: CASSIRDRGGGTEAFF
v_call: TRBV19
j_call: TRBJ1-1
d_call: TRBD1
clone_size: NA

cdr3_nt: TGTGCCAGCAGCCCACAGGGACTCGGCAATCAGCCCCAGCATTTT
cdr3_aa: CASSPQGLGNQPQHF
v_call: TRBV2
j_call: TRBJ1-5
d_call: NA
clone_size: NA

cdr3_nt: TGTGCCAGCAGTGAATCTTGGGCAAACACTGAAGCTTTCTTT
cdr3_aa: CASSESWANTEAFF
v_call: TRBV25-1
j_call: TRBJ1-1
d_call: NA
clone_size: NA

cdr3_nt: TGTGCCAGCAGTCAAACCGGGACTAGCGGCTCCTACGAGCAGTACTTC
cdr3_aa: CASSQTGTSGSYEQYF
v_call: TRBV6-6
j_call: TRBJ2-7
d_call: TRBD2
clone_size: NA

cdr3_nt: TGCGCCAGCAGCTTGGTTTCTAGCGGGAGCGATGAGCAGTTCTTC
cdr3_aa: CASSLVSSGSDEQFF
v_call: TRBV5-1
j_call: TRBJ2-1
d_call: TRBD2
clone_size: once

cdr3_nt: TGTGCCAGCAGCGTACAAGGACTAGCGGGAAAGTACGAGCAGTACTTC
cdr3_aa: CASSVQGLAGKYEQYF
v_call: TRBV9
j_call: TRBJ2-7
d_call: TRBD2
clone_size: NA

cdr3_nt: TGTGCAAGTCGCTCCTGTTCCGATGGCCCGGGAGAGACCCAGTACTTC
cdr3_aa: CASRSCSDGPGETQYF
v_call: TRBV12-2
j_call: TRBJ2-5
d_call: NA
clone_size: NA

cdr3_nt: TGTGCCAGCAGCGAACCGGGACTACTGGATGAGCAGTTCTTC
cdr3_aa: CASSEPGLLDEQFF
v_call: TRBV9
j_call: TRBJ2-1
d_call: TRBD2
clone_size: few

cdr3_nt: TGTGCCAGCAGTCACAGGAGCTATGGCTACACCTTC
cdr3_aa: CASSHRSYGYTF
v_call: TRBV11-1
j_call: TRBJ1-2
d_call: NA
clone_size: few

cdr3_nt: TGTGCCAGTAAATCTAGCGGGATCCTGGAGACCCAGTACTTC
cdr3_aa: CASKSSGILETQYF
v_call: TRBV19
j_call: TRBJ2-5
d_call: TRBD2
clone_size: NA

cdr3_nt: TGCAGCGTTCGGGATTGGGGCACGTACAATGAGCAGTTCTTC
cdr3_aa: CSVRDWGTYNEQFF
v_call: TRBV29-1
j_call: TRBJ2-1
d_call: NA
clone_size: NA

cdr3_nt: TGTGCCAGCAGCTTAGCCCAAGGGAGGAGGGAAGAGACCCAGTACTTC
cdr3_aa: CASSLAQGRREETQYF
v_call: TRBV11-2
j_call: TRBJ2-5
d_call: NA
clone_size: NA

cdr3_nt: TGTGCCAGGAGGGACTATCTAAACATTCAGTACTTC
cdr3_aa: CARRDYLNIQYF
v_call: TRBV21-1
j_call: TRBJ2-4
d_call: NA
clone_size: NA

cdr3_nt: TGTGCCAGCAGCTTTTGGACTAGCGGGTTCCAAGAGACCCAGTACTTC
cdr3_aa: CASSFWTSGFQETQYF
v_call: TRBV7-8
j_call: TRBJ2-5
d_call: TRBD2
clone_size: NA

cdr3_nt: TGTGCCAGCGGACTGGGACAGAACTACGAGCAGTACTTC
cdr3_aa: CASGLGQNYEQYF
v_call: TRBV27
j_call: TRBJ2-7
d_call: TRBD1
clone_size: NA

cdr3_nt: TGTGCCAGCAGCCCTAATAATATCCTAGCGGGAGGGCCCGGAAGCATTCAGTACTTC
cdr3_aa: CASSPNNILAGGPGSIQYF
v_call: TRBV7-2
j_call: TRBJ2-4
d_call: TRBD2
clone_size: NA

cdr3_nt: TGTGCCAGCAGCTTGGCCGGACTGGGGCTAGCGTCAGTCAATGAGCAGTTCTTC
cdr3_aa: CASSLAGLGLASVNEQFF
v_call: TRBV5-4
j_call: TRBJ2-1
d_call: NA
clone_size: few

cdr3_nt: TGTGCCAGCAGCTTAGGGACCACCTACGAGCAGTACTTC
cdr3_aa: CASSLGTTYEQYF
v_call: TRBV7-8
j_call: TRBJ2-7
d_call: NA
clone_size: few

cdr3_nt: TGTGCCATCAGTGAAAGCAATCAGCCCCAGCATTTT
cdr3_aa: CAISESNQPQHF
v_call: TRBV10-3
j_call: TRBJ1-5
d_call: NA
clone_size: NA

cdr3_nt: TGTGCTAGCAGCTTAACCGGGACAGGAAAAGAGACCCAGTACTTC
cdr3_aa: CASSLTGTGKETQYF
v_call: TRBV7-7
j_call: TRBJ2-5
d_call: TRBD1
clone_size: NA

cdr3_nt: TGTGCCAGCAGCTTAGCGGGGAACACCGGGGAGCTGTTTTTT
cdr3_aa: CASSLAGNTGELFF
v_call: TRBV11-1
j_call: TRBJ2-2
d_call: NA
clone_size: NA

cdr3_nt: TGTGCCAGCAGCCCCGGGCCCTGGCTTGGGGAGCTGTTTTTT
cdr3_aa: CASSPGPWLGELFF
v_call: TRBV28
j_call: TRBJ2-2
d_call: NA
clone_size: once

cdr3_nt: TGTGCCTGGAGTGTACCTCCGCCCCCGAGCTCCTACAATGAGCAGTTCTTC
cdr3_aa: CAWSVPPPPSSYNEQFF
v_call: TRBV30
j_call: TRBJ2-1
d_call: NA
clone_size: NA

cdr3_nt: TGCGCCAGCAGCTCGACGACGGGAGACACTGAAGCTTTCTTT
cdr3_aa: CASSSTTGDTEAFF
v_call: TRBV5-1
j_call: TRBJ1-1
d_call: NA
clone_size: NA

cdr3_nt: TGTGCCAGCAGCCGACAGGACTATGGCTACACCTTC
cdr3_aa: CASSRQDYGYTF
v_call: TRBV9
j_call: TRBJ1-2
d_call: NA
clone_size: NA

cdr3_nt: TGTGCCAGCAGAATACAGGGGTCTCCTTACACTGAAGCTTTCTTT
cdr3_aa: CASRIQGSPYTEAFF
v_call: TRBV28
j_call: TRBJ1-1
d_call: TRBD1
clone_size: NA

cdr3_nt: TGTGCCAGCAGTTCCGGGACCCAGTACTTC
cdr3_aa: CASSSGTQYF
v_call: TRBV6-6
j_call: TRBJ2-5
d_call: NA
clone_size: NA

cdr3_nt: TGTGCCAGCTCACGGGTAGATACGCAGTATTTT
cdr3_aa: CASSRVDTQYF
v_call: TRBV18
j_call: TRBJ2-3
d_call: NA
clone_size: NA

cdr3_nt: TGTGCCAGCAGCCAAGAGTTAGGGGGCAACTCCGAGCAGTACTTC
cdr3_aa: CASSQELGGNSEQYF
v_call: TRBV4-2
j_call: TRBJ2-7
d_call: TRBD1
clone_size: NA

cdr3_nt: TGTGCCAGCAGTCCAGGACTAGCGGGACATTTAGAGCAGTTCTTC
cdr3_aa: CASSPGLAGHLEQFF
v_call: TRBV27
j_call: TRBJ2-1
d_call: TRBD2
clone_size: NA

cdr3_nt: TGTGCCAGTAAACCTCTAGCGGCCCTTAGCGATACGCAGTATTTT
cdr3_aa: CASKPLAALSDTQYF
v_call: TRBV19
j_call: TRBJ2-3
d_call: TRBD2
clone_size: NA

cdr3_nt: TGTGCCAGCAGCTTGGGGCCGGGTAGGGGAGAGACCCAGTACTTC
cdr3_aa: CASSLGPGRGETQYF
v_call: TRBV5-4
j_call: TRBJ2-5
d_call: NA
clone_size: NA

cdr3_nt: TGTGCCAGCAGTGAAGGTGGCAGCGGGGGGCACTACGAGCAGTACTTC
cdr3_aa: CASSEGGSGGHYEQYF
v_call: TRBV6-1
j_call: TRBJ2-7
d_call: TRBD2
clone_size: NA

cdr3_nt: TGCGCCAGCAGCCGCCAAACCGGGACTAGCGGGAGCTCCTACGAGCAGTACTTC
cdr3_aa: CASSRQTGTSGSSYEQYF
v_call: TRBV4-3
j_call: TRBJ2-7
d_call: TRBD2
clone_size: NA

cdr3_nt: TGTGCCAGCAGCCAAGGACCTGGGACAGGGGGCTTGGAGACCCAGTACTTC
cdr3_aa: CASSQGPGTGGLETQYF
v_call: TRBV4-2
j_call: TRBJ2-5
d_call: TRBD1
clone_size: NA